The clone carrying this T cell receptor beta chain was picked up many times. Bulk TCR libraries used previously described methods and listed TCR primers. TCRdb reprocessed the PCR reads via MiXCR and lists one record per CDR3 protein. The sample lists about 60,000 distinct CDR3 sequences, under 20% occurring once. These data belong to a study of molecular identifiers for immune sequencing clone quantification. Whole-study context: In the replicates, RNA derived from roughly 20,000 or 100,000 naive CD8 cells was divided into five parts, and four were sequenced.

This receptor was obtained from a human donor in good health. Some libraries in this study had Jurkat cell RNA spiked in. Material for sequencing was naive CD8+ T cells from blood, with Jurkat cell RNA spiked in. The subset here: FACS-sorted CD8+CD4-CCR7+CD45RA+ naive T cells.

For the CDR3, the DNA is TGTGCCAGCAGCTTGGTATCGGGAGTCTACACCGGGGAGCTGTTTTTT. This gives the protein CASSLVSGVYTGELFF. The genes are TRBV5-6 and TRBJ2-2; D possibly corresponds to TRBD2 (6 bases). In germline, CDR1 is SGHDT, CDR2 YYEEEE. Trimming cost V 0 bases and J 3 bases, with 12 bases left between them. This CDR3 has 16 residues.